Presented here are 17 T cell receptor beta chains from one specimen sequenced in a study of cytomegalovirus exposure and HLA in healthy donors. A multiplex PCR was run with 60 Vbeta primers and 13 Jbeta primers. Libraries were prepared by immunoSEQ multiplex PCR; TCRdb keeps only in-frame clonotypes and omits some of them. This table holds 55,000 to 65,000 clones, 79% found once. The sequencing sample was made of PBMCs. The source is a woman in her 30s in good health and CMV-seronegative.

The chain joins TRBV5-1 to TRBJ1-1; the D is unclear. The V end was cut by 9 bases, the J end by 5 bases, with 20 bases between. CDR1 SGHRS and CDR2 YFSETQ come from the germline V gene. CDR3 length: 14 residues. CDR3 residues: CATQLGAGETEAFF. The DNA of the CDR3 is TGCGCCACTCAGCTTGGCGCAGGTGAGACTGAAGCTTTCTTT. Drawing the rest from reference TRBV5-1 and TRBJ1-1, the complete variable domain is KAGVTQTPRYLIKTRGQQVTLSCSPISGHRSVSWYQQTPGQGLQFLFEYFSETQRNKGNFPGRFSGRQFSNSRSEMNVSTLELGDSALYLCATQLGAGETEAFFGQGTRLTVV.

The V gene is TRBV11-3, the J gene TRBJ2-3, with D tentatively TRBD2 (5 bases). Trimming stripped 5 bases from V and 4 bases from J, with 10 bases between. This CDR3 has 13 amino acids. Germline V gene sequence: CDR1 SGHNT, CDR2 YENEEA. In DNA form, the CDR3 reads TGTGCCAGCAGCCGAGGAGGCGCAGATACGCAGTATTTT. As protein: CASSRGGADTQYF.

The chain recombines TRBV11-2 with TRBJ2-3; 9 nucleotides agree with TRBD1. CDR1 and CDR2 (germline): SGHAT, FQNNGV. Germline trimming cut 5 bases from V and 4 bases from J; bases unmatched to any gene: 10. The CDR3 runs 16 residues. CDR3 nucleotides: TGTGCCAGCAGCCGATCGTCCGGGACAGGGTCAGATACGCAGTATTTT. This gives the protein CASSRSSGTGSDTQYF.

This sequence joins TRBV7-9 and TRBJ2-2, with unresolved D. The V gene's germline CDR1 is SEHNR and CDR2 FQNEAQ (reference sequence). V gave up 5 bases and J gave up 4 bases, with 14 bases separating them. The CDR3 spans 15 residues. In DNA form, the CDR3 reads TGTGCCAGCAGCGCTACCCGACTCTTCACCGGGGAGCTGTTTTTT. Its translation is CASSATRLFTGELFF.

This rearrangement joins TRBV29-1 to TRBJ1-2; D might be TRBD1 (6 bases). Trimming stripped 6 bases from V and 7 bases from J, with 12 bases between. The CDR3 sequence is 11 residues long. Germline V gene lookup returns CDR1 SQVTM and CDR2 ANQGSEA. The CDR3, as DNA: TGCAGCGTGTGGGGACAAGCTGGCTACACCTTC. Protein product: CSVWGQAGYTF. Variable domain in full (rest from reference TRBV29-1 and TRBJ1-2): SAVISQKPSRDICQRGTSLTIQCQVDSQVTMMFWYRQQPGQSLTLIATANQGSEATYESGFVIDKFPISRPNLTFSTLTVSNMSPEDSSIYLCSVWGQAGYTFGSGTRLTVV.

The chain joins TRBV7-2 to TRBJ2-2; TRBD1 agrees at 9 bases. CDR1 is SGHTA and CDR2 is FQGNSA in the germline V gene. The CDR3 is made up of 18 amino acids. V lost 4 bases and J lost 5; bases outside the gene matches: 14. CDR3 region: CASSSPRTGEVETGELFF. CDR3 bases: TGTGCCAGCAGCTCCCCAAGGACAGGGGAGGTTGAAACCGGGGAGCTGTTTTTT.

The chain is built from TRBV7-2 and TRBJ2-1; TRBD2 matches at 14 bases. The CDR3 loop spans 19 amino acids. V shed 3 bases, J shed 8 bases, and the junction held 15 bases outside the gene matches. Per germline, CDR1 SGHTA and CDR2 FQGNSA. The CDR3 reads CASSFQKGRLAGGPDEQFF. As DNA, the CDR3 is TGTGCCAGCAGCTTCCAGAAGGGCCGACTAGCGGGAGGGCCTGATGAGCAGTTCTTC. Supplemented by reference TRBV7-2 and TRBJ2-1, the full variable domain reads GAGVSQSPSNKVTEKGKDVELRCDPISGHTALYWYRQSLGQGLEFLIYFQGNSAPDKSGLPSDRFSAERTGGSVSTLTIQRTQQEDSAVYLCASSFQKGRLAGGPDEQFFGPGTRLTVL.

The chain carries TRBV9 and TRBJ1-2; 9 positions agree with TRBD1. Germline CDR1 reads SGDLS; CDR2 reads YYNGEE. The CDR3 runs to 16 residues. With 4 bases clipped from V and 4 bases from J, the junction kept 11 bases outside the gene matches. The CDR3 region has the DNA TGTGCCAGCAGCTTGTCCGGGACAGGGCCCCTCTATGGCTACACCTTC. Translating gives CASSLSGTGPLYGYTF.

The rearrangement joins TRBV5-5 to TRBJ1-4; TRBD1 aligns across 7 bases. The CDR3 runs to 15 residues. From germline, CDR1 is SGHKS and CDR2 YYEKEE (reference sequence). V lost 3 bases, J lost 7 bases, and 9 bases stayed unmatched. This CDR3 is CASSSYQGVTEKLFF. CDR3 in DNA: TGTGCCAGCAGCTCCTACCAGGGGGTAACTGAAAAACTGTTTTTT.

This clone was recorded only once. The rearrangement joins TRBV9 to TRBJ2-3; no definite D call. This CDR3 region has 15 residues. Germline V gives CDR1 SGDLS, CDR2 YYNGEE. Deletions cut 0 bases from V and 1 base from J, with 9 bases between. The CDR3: CASSVGGIGTDTQYF. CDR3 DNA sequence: TGTGCCAGCAGCGTAGGAGGAATTGGCACAGATACGCAGTATTTT. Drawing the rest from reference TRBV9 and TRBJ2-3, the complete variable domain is DSGVTQTPKHLITATGQRVTLRCSPRSGDLSVYWYQQSLDQGLQFLIQYYNGEERAKGNILERFSAQQFPDLHSELNLSSLELGDSALYFCASSVGGIGTDTQYFGPGTRLTVL.

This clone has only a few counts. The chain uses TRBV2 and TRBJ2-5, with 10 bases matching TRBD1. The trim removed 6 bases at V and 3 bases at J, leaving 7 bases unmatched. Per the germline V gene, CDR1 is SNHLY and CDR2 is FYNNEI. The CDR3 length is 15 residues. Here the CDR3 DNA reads TGTGCCAGCAGCATGACAGGGGGCGCAGAAGAGACCCAGTACTTC. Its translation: CASSMTGGAEETQYF.

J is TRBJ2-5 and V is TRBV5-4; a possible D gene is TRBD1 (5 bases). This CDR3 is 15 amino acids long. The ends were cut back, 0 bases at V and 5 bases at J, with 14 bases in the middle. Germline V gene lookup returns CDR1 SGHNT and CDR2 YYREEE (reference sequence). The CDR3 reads CASSLVAGKGETQYF. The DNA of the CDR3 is TGTGCCAGCAGCTTGGTGGCAGGGAAGGGGGAGACCCAGTACTTC.

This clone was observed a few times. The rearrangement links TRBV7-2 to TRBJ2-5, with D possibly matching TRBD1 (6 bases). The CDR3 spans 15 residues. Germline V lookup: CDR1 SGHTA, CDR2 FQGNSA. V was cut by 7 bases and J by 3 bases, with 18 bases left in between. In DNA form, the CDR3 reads TGTGCCAGCACTCTAGGACAGCTAAGGAAAGAGACCCAGTACTTC. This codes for CASTLGQLRKETQYF.

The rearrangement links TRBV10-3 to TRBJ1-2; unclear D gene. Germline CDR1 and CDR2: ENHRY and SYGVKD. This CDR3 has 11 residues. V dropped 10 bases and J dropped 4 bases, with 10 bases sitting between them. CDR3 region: CATAGPYGYTF. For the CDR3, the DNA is TGTGCCACAGCAGGCCCCTATGGCTACACCTTC.

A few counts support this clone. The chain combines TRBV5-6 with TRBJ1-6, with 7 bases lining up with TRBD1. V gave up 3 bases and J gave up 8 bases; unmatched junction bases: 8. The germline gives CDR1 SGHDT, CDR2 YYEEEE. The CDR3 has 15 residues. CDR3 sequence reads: CASSSDRVLDSPLHF. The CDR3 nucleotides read TGTGCCAGCAGCTCTGACAGGGTTTTAGATTCACCCCTCCACTTT.

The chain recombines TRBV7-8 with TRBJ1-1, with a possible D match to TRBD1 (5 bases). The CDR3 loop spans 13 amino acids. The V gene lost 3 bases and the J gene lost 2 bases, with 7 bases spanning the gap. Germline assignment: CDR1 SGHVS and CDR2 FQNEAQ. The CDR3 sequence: CASSFDSNTEAFF. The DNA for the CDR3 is TGTGCCAGCAGCTTCGACAGTAACACTGAAGCTTTCTTT.

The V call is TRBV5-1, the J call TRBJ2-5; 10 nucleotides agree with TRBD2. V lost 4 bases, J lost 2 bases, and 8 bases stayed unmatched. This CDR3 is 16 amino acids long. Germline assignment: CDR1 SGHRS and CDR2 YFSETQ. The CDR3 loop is CASSPTSGARQETQYF. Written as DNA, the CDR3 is TGCGCCAGCAGCCCCACTAGCGGGGCTAGGCAAGAGACCCAGTACTTC.